The rows below give T cell receptor beta chains drawn from one sample of a study of vaccination effects on CD4 cells after COVID-19. Using immunoSEQ multiplex PCR, the repertoire was profiled, and TCRdb retains in-frame clones only, with some absent. The data hold 25,000 to 35,000 clones, with 72% observed a single time. No antigens are known for them. This sample comprised CD4+ T cells from PBMCs cultured with a peptide pool, obtained before COVID-19 vaccination. These receptors originate from a human donor who had a prior SARS-CoV-2 infection. The CDR3 runs from the conserved cysteine through the conserved F or W.

v_call: TRBV4-3
cdr3_aa: CASSLDRNTEAFF

v_call: TRBV9
cdr3_aa: CASSVGFPGAYEQYF

v_call: TRBV5-5
cdr3_aa: CASSPHQVLAVADTQYF

v_call: TRBV5-6
cdr3_aa: CASSYTPGSNQPQHF

v_call: TRBV4-1
cdr3_aa: CASSQVREKLFF

v_call: TRBV5-5
cdr3_aa: CASSRRQGDYEQYF

v_call: TRBV12-3/TRBV12-4
cdr3_aa: CASSPGLAVKQYF

v_call: TRBV4-2
cdr3_aa: CASSQWVGGYNEQFF

v_call: TRBV2
cdr3_aa: CASRGTSGRVDNEQFF

v_call: TRBV11-2
cdr3_aa: CASSRDRGWQETQYF

v_call: TRBV6-2/TRBV6-3
cdr3_aa: CASSRQANYGYTF

v_call: TRBV1
cdr3_aa: CTSSQEVEDTYEQYF

v_call: TRBV4-2
cdr3_aa: CASSQDVGGLEQFF

v_call: TRBV5-1
cdr3_aa: CASRNQISGNTIYF

v_call: TRBV6-6
cdr3_aa: CASSSTGEGYGYTF

v_call: TRBV3-1/TRBV3-2
cdr3_aa: CASSQERSTDTQYF

v_call: TRBV6-2/TRBV6-3
cdr3_aa: CASSMLQGLLPQHF

v_call: TRBV15
cdr3_aa: CATSREVENYGYTF

v_call: TRBV29-1
cdr3_aa: CSVGYRDEQYF

v_call: TRBV3-1/TRBV3-2
cdr3_aa: CASSQDKNSPLHF

v_call: TRBV3-1/TRBV3-2
cdr3_aa: CASSQDLTSSWDYGYTF

v_call: TRBV19
cdr3_aa: CASSIVSQTRANYGYTF

v_call: TRBV24-1
cdr3_aa: CATSDPGLAGGNEQFF

v_call: TRBV7-2
cdr3_aa: CASSLGGAGSSYNEQFF

v_call: TRBV20-1
cdr3_aa: CSASWGAHSSPLHF

v_call: TRBV4-2
cdr3_aa: CASRAGSSAREAFF

v_call: TRBV3-1/TRBV3-2
cdr3_aa: CASSQDEGGRATSIQYF

v_call: TRBV5-4
cdr3_aa: CASTPYRGRSNEQFF

v_call: TRBV20-1
cdr3_aa: CSAKNTEAFF

v_call: TRBV7-3
cdr3_aa: CASSFSGGALEQFF

v_call: TRBV5-4
cdr3_aa: CASSHQGGLEQFF

v_call: TRBV15
cdr3_aa: CATSRDTAWDEKLFF

v_call: TRBV5-1
cdr3_aa: CASSLEGGRGYGYTF

v_call: TRBV29-1
cdr3_aa: CSAKDRGRETQYF

v_call: TRBV27
cdr3_aa: CASSLSTSGLDYNEQFF

v_call: TRBV4-3
cdr3_aa: CASSQDVFGEGRSSYEQYF

v_call: TRBV7-2
cdr3_aa: CASGHSRREQYF

v_call: TRBV5-1
cdr3_aa: CASSFLQGDTEAFF

v_call: TRBV11-3
cdr3_aa: CASSLDLYEKDHEQYF

v_call: TRBV3-1/TRBV3-2
cdr3_aa: CASSLGLAGGADTQYF

v_call: TRBV5-8
cdr3_aa: CASSLRGSDGGLNTEAFF

v_call: TRBV7-3
cdr3_aa: CASSLYPTTGEAFF